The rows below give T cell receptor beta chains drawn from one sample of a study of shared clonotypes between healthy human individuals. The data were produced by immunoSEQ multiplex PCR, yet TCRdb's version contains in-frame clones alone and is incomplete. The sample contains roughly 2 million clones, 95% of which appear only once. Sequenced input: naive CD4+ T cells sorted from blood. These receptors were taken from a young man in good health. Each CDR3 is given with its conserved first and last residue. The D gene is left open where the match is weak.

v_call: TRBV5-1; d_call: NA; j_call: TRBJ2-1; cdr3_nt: TGCGCCAGCAGCTTGGTCGGCGGGGTCGGCTACAATGAGCAGTTCTTC; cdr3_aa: CASSLVGGVGYNEQFF
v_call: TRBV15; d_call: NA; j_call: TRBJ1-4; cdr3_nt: TGTGCCACCAGCAGAACCCCAGCTGCAACTAATGAAAAACTGTTTTTT; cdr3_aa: CATSRTPAATNEKLFF
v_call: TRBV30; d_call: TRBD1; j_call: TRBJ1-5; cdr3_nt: TGTGCCTGGTCTCCAGGGGGAACCGTCAATCAGCCCCAGCATTTT; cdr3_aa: CAWSPGGTVNQPQHF
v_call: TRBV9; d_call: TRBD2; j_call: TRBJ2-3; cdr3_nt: TGTGCCAGCAGCGGCGGGGGACCCCCAGATACGCAGTATTTT; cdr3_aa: CASSGGGPPDTQYF
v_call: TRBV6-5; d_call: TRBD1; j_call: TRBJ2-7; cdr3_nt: TGTGCCACGGGACGGGGGGACAGGGCCCACGAGCAGTACTTC; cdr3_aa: CATGRGDRAHEQYF
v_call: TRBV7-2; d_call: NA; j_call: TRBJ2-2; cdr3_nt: TGTGCCAGCAGCCTCCAACTAACCGGGGAGCTGTTTTTT; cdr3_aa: CASSLQLTGELFF
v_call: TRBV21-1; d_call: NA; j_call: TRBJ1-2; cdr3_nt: TGTGCCAGCAGCAAAGCGGACAGGGTTGACTATGGCTACACCTTC; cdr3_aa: CASSKADRVDYGYTF
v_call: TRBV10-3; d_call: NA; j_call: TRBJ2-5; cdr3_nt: TGTGCCATCAGTGAGTCGGGGGGCGCGCAGGAGACCCAGTACTTC; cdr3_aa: CAISESGGAQETQYF
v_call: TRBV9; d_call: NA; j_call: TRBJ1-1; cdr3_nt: TGTGCCAGCAGCCCCCGAGGGGGGCTGTCCACTGAAGCTTTCTTT; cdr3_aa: CASSPRGGLSTEAFF
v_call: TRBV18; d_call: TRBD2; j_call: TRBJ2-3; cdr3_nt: TGTGCCAGCTCACAAGCCGGGACTAGCTTGGCAGATACGCAGTATTTT; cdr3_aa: CASSQAGTSLADTQYF
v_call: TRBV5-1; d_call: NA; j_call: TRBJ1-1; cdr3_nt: TGCGCCAGCAGCAACCTGGGCCAGACTGAAGCTTTCTTT; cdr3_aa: CASSNLGQTEAFF
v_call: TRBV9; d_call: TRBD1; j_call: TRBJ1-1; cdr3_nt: TGTGCCAGCAGCGCAGCAGGGGGCGCGAACACTGAAGCTTTCTTT; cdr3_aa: CASSAAGGANTEAFF
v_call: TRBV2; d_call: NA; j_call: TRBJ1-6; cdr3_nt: TGTGCCAGCAGGAGCTCCTATAATTCACCCCTCCACTTT; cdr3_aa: CASRSSYNSPLHF
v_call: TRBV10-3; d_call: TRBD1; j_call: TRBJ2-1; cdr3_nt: TGTGCCACCTGGGACAGGGTCTCGGGCGAGCAGTTCTTC; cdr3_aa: CATWDRVSGEQFF
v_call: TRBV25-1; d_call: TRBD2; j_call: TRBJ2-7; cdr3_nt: TGTGCCAGCAGTGAATCGGGAGGCGGCAGGACCTACGAGCAGTACTTC; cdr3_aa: CASSESGGGRTYEQYF